Listed below are T cell receptor beta chains from one sample, sequenced in a study of technical replicates of blood from a few donors. Repertoires were generated with immunoSEQ multiplex PCR, while TCRdb's copy carries only in-frame clones and drops some. Of some 71,000 clones in the sample, 95% to 97% were seen once. The source material was T cells isolated from PBMCs. The receptors come from a human donor in good health. Both conserved end residues are part of each CDR3. Fields, in order: clone size, J gene, D gene, V gene, CDR3 protein, CDR3 DNA. The D gene is left open where the match is weak. Clone size, where shown, is once, few, many, or a class for clones that have expanded.

NA | TRBJ2-5 | NA | TRBV5-4 | CASSLTDLDQETQYF | TGTGCCAGCAGCTTAACTGATCTAGATCAAGAGACCCAGTACTTC
NA | TRBJ1-2 | NA | TRBV18 | CASSAFGREDRGYTF | TGTGCCAGCTCTGCGTTCGGCAGGGAGGATAGAGGCTACACCTTC
NA | TRBJ1-1 | NA | TRBV18 | CASSPERALNTEAFF | TGTGCCAGCTCACCAGAGCGGGCCTTGAACACTGAAGCTTTCTTT
NA | TRBJ2-1 | NA | TRBV5-1 | CASSLLSDNEQFF | TGCGCCAGCAGCTTGTTGTCCGACAATGAGCAGTTCTTC
NA | TRBJ2-5 | NA | TRBV19 | CASSMDSQETQYF | TGTGCCAGTAGTATGGACAGTCAAGAGACCCAGTACTTC
NA | TRBJ2-6 | TRBD2 | TRBV9 | CASSVSGSYSGANVLTF | TGTGCCAGCAGCGTTAGCGGGAGTTACTCTGGGGCCAACGTCCTGACTTTC
NA | TRBJ2-7 | NA | TRBV29-1 | CSARAANSYEQYF | TGCAGCGCTCGAGCGGCTAACTCCTACGAGCAGTACTTC
NA | TRBJ2-5 | NA | TRBV2 | CASSDPRQYQETQYF | TGTGCCAGCAGTGATCCGAGACAGTACCAAGAGACCCAGTACTTC
NA | TRBJ1-1 | NA | TRBV27 | CASSLQKNTEAFF | TGTGCCAGCAGTTTACAGAAGAACACTGAAGCTTTCTTT
NA | TRBJ1-1 | NA | TRBV7-9 | CASSKPTVHMNTEAFF | TGTGCCAGCAGCAAACCTACAGTACACATGAACACTGAAGCTTTCTTT
once | TRBJ1-4 | NA | TRBV28 | CASSFSGGSNEKLFF | TGTGCCAGCAGTTTTAGTGGGGGGAGTAATGAAAAACTGTTTTTT
NA | TRBJ2-2 | NA | TRBV15 | CATSRMRGSSTGELFF | TGTGCCACCAGCAGAATGCGGGGTAGTAGCACCGGGGAGCTGTTTTTT
NA | TRBJ2-7 | TRBD1 | TRBV18 | CASLPTGGKSYEQYF | TGTGCCAGCTTACCCACAGGGGGAAAATCCTACGAGCAGTACTTC
NA | TRBJ2-7 | NA | TRBV29-1 | CSVEQGSSYEQYF | TGCAGCGTTGAGCAGGGCTCCAGCTACGAGCAGTACTTC
NA | TRBJ1-5 | TRBD1 | TRBV28 | CASSSGQEGHQPQHF | TGTGCCAGCAGTTCCGGACAGGAGGGTCATCAGCCCCAGCATTTT